Listed below are T cell receptor beta chains from one sample, sequenced in a study of T cells in Graves' hyperthyroidism and ophthalmopathy. TCRdb re-called the multiplex PCR reads through MiXCR, storing one row per CDR3 protein. The sample lists over 200,000 distinct CDR3 sequences, 15% to 20% occurring once. Sequenced sample: blood. The receptors stem from a man in his forties with Graves' hyperthyroidism. The CDR3 runs from the conserved cysteine through the conserved F or W. The order of the fields is clone size, CDR3 length, D gene, J gene, V gene, CDR3 protein, CDR3 DNA. The D gene is left open where the match is weak. Only some rows state a clone size, as once, few, many or a class for expanded clones.

abundance: -
len: 14
d_gene: TRBD2
j_gene: TRBJ2-3
v_gene: TRBV6-4
CDR3aa: CASSERGGTDTQYF
CDR3nt: TGTGCCAGCAGTGAACGGGGGGGTACAGATACGCAGTATTTT

abundance: -
len: 15
d_gene: -
j_gene: TRBJ1-5
v_gene: TRBV25-1
CDR3aa: CASSYGWNSNQPQHF
CDR3nt: TGTGCCAGCAGCTACGGATGGAATAGCAATCAGCCCCAGCATTTT

abundance: many
len: 14
d_gene: -
j_gene: TRBJ1-6
v_gene: TRBV20-1
CDR3aa: CSASWDVGNSPLHF
CDR3nt: TGCAGTGCTAGTTGGGACGTCGGTAATTCACCCCTCCACTTT

abundance: few
len: 14
d_gene: -
j_gene: TRBJ2-5
v_gene: TRBV12-3/TRBV12-4
CDR3aa: CASSLSGARETQYF
CDR3nt: TGTGCCAGCAGTTTATCTGGGGCGAGGGAGACCCAGTACTTC

abundance: -
len: 17
d_gene: -
j_gene: TRBJ2-3
v_gene: TRBV7-6
CDR3aa: CASSLALARHYTDTQYF
CDR3nt: TGTGCCAGCAGCTTAGCCTTAGCGCGTCATTACACAGATACGCAGTATTTT

abundance: few
len: 13
d_gene: -
j_gene: TRBJ1-2
v_gene: TRBV12-3/TRBV12-4
CDR3aa: CASSLTEIYGYTF
CDR3nt: TGTGCCAGCAGTTTAACAGAGATCTATGGCTACACCTTC

abundance: many
len: 13
d_gene: -
j_gene: TRBJ1-6
v_gene: TRBV2
CDR3aa: CASSEGVSSPLHF
CDR3nt: TGTGCCAGCAGTGAAGGGGTCAGTTCACCCCTCCACTTT

abundance: many
len: 13
d_gene: -
j_gene: TRBJ2-7
v_gene: TRBV18
CDR3aa: CASSPPGGAQQYF
CDR3nt: TGTGCCAGCTCACCACCGGGGGGGGCTCAGCAGTACTTC

abundance: -
len: 15
d_gene: -
j_gene: TRBJ2-5
v_gene: TRBV6-1
CDR3aa: CASSSTVFNEETQYF
CDR3nt: TGTGCCAGCAGTTCGACAGTTTTCAACGAAGAGACCCAGTACTTC

abundance: many
len: 13
d_gene: -
j_gene: TRBJ2-3
v_gene: TRBV5-1
CDR3aa: CASSPDPSDTQYF
CDR3nt: TGCGCCAGCAGCCCCGATCCCTCCGATACGCAGTATTTT

abundance: many
len: 15
d_gene: -
j_gene: TRBJ2-7
v_gene: TRBV18
CDR3aa: CASSPRGSEAYEQYF
CDR3nt: TGTGCCAGCTCACCACGGGGTTCCGAGGCCTACGAGCAGTACTTC

abundance: few
len: 16
d_gene: TRBD1
j_gene: TRBJ2-5
v_gene: TRBV6-5
CDR3aa: CASSYTDREVGETQYF
CDR3nt: TGTGCCAGCAGTTACACGGACAGGGAGGTAGGGGAGACCCAGTACTTC

abundance: many
len: 14
d_gene: -
j_gene: TRBJ2-7
v_gene: TRBV18
CDR3aa: CASSPTAGRYEQYF
CDR3nt: TGTGCCAGCTCACCTACGGCAGGGCGGTACGAGCAGTACTTC

abundance: many
len: 15
d_gene: TRBD1
j_gene: TRBJ2-7
v_gene: TRBV7-8
CDR3aa: CASSTRTGFGYEQYF
CDR3nt: TGTGCCAGCAGCACCCGGACAGGGTTTGGTTACGAGCAGTACTTC